This TCR beta chain was captured by sequencing in a study of cytomegalovirus exposure and HLA in healthy donors. The PCR contained 60 Vbeta and 13 Jbeta primers. The assay was immunoSEQ multiplex PCR, and TCRdb's table has in-frame clones only and misses some. The table records approximately 140,000 clones, about three fifths of them present only once. Looked up from germline, CDR1 is SEHNR and CDR2 is FQNEAQ (reference sequence). The CDR3 is 19 residues long. V was trimmed by 3 bases and J by 0 bases, leaving 21 bases between them. The J gene is TRBJ1-5, the V gene TRBV7-9; D is perhaps TRBD1 (6 bases). This sequence originates from a male donor in good health and CMV-seronegative. Specimen: PBMCs. CDR3 amino acids: CASSFWAGDVLYSNQPQHF. In DNA, the CDR3 is TGTGCCAGCAGCTTTTGGGCAGGGGATGTATTATATAGCAATCAGCCCCAGCATTTT.